The 18 T cell receptor beta chains reported below all come from one sample, sequenced in a study of cytomegalovirus exposure and HLA in healthy donors. A multiplex PCR was run with 60 Vbeta primers and 13 Jbeta primers. The method was immunoSEQ multiplex PCR; TCRdb's version includes in-frame clones alone and lacks a portion of them. This table holds 130,000 or so clones, 60% to 85% found once. The sequenced sample was PBMCs. These receptors originate from a man aged 35-49 years in good health and CMV-seronegative.

V and J are TRBV4-3 and TRBJ2-7; tentative D call: TRBD2 (5 bases). The CDR3 spans 16 residues. Germline V lookup: CDR1 LGHNA, CDR2 YSLEER. Trimming stripped 0 bases from V and 3 bases from J, with 15 bases between. In nucleotides, the CDR3 is TGCGCCAGCAGCCAAGACAGAGTGGCGGGCTTCTACGAGCAGTACTTC. It codes for CASSQDRVAGFYEQYF.

This chain links TRBV4-1 with TRBJ2-5; weak D call: TRBD1 (5 bases). Matching the DNA end better, TRBJ2-7 makes the J call doubtful. The CDR3 runs to 14 residues. CDR1 is MGHRA and CDR2 is YSYEKL in the germline V gene. CDR3 DNA: TGCGCCAGCAGCCAAACGACAGAGTTGGGCGAGCAGTACTTC. As protein: CASSQTTELGEQYF.

This clone was seen a handful of times. Germline is not matched at one junction end, which may reflect a read error. V is TRBV7-9 and J is TRBJ1-1, with unresolved D. This CDR3 has 11 amino acids. CDR1 SEHNR and CDR2 FQNEAQ come from the germline V gene (reference sequence). The CDR3 DNA sequence: TGTTCCAGCGGCATGAACACTGAAGCTTTCTTT. This encodes CSSGMNTEAFF.

The chain couples TRBV4-2 to TRBJ2-5, with D possibly being TRBD1 (5 bases). Germline CDR1 is LGHNA and CDR2 is YNFKEQ. This CDR3 region has 15 residues. V lost 0 bases, J lost 2 bases, and 10 bases lay in between. The CDR3 reads CASSQDLAGQETQYF. The CDR3 nucleotides are TGTGCCAGCAGCCAAGATCTGGCAGGGCAAGAGACCCAGTACTTC.

The rearrangement links TRBV19 to TRBJ1-4; D is ambiguous. The V end lost 3 bases, the J end lost 7 bases, and 9 bases lay between the germline ends. In germline, CDR1 is LNHDA, CDR2 SQIVND (reference sequence). The CDR3 contains 13 residues. The CDR3 bases are TGTGCCAGTAGTATCGCCGAGGGTGAAAAACTGTTTTTT. This gives the protein CASSIAEGEKLFF.

The CDR3: CAWSSFRFYEAFF. The CDR3 DNA sequence: TGTGCCTGGAGTTCGTTCCGGTTTTATGAAGCTTTCTTT. The chain has TRBV30 and TRBJ1-1; the D is unclear. Germline lookup yields CDR1 GTSNPN and CDR2 SVGIG (reference sequence). The CDR3 extends over 13 amino acids. V was trimmed by 2 bases and J by 7 bases, leaving 14 bases between them.

The V gene is TRBV5-4, the J gene TRBJ2-3, with a weak D call TRBD1 (6 bases). The CDR3 spans 18 residues. Germline lookup yields CDR1 SGHNT and CDR2 YYREEE (reference sequence). Trimming pared 4 bases from V and 2 bases from J, leaving 23 bases between. The CDR3 loop reads CASSLSFLLAGDTDTQYF. The CDR3, as DNA: TGTGCCAGCAGCCTGAGCTTCTTGCTAGCAGGGGACACAGATACGCAGTATTTT.

The J gene is TRBJ1-1, the V gene TRBV14, with 7 bases that match TRBD1. From germline, CDR1 is SGHDN and CDR2 FVKESK. J gave up 0 bases and V 4 bases, and 8 bases lay outside the gene matches. The CDR3 contains 16 residues. The chain's CDR3 is CASSRTRGPLNTEAFF. The CDR3 bases are TGTGCCAGCAGCCGAACTAGGGGGCCCCTGAACACTGAAGCTTTCTTT.

J is TRBJ1-3 and V is TRBV4-3; 7 nucleotides match TRBD1. J gave up 0 bases and V 2 bases, and 7 bases lay outside the gene matches. Germline assignment: CDR1 LGHNA and CDR2 YSLEER. This CDR3 comprises 17 residues. Here the CDR3 reads CASSQLYRDSSGNTIYF. The CDR3 DNA reads as TGCGCCAGCAGCCAATTATACCGGGACAGCTCTGGAAACACCATATATTTT.

The V and J genes are TRBV4-1 and TRBJ2-3, with D tentatively TRBD2 (6 bases). Germline V gene data show CDR1 as MGHRA and CDR2 as YSYEKL. The V gene lost 3 bases and the J gene lost 2 bases, with 12 bases spanning the gap. There are 15 residues in the CDR3. CDR3 coding DNA: TGCGCCAGCAGCCATCCGGGAGTTTACACAGATACGCAGTATTTT. Protein product: CASSHPGVYTDTQYF.

This chain links TRBV6-5 with TRBJ1-1; 8 bases agree with TRBD1. With 2 bases clipped from V and 5 bases from J, the junction kept 4 bases outside the gene matches. Germline V gives CDR1 MNHEY, CDR2 SVGAGI. There are 14 residues in the CDR3. CDR3: CASSYGQGGTEAFF. The CDR3 DNA is TGTGCCAGCAGTTACGGACAGGGTGGGACTGAAGCTTTCTTT.

This chain links TRBV13 with TRBJ2-1; 16 positions agree with TRBD2. The trim removed 5 bases at V and 6 bases at J, leaving 7 bases unmatched. Germline V gene sequence: CDR1 PRHDT, CDR2 FYEKMQ (reference sequence). CDR3 size: 17 residues. The CDR3 region is CASSLGTSGGVGNEQFF. In nucleotides, the CDR3 is TGTGCCAGCAGCCTTGGGACTAGCGGGGGGGTAGGCAATGAGCAGTTCTTC.

J is TRBJ1-6 and V is TRBV6-5; 8 bases fit TRBD1. Germline CDR1 and CDR2: MNHEY and SVGAGI. The CDR3 covers 14 residues. V gave up 6 bases and J gave up 6 bases; unmatched junction bases: 4. CDR3 bases: TGTGCCAGCAGGAGGACAGGGATTAATTCACCCCTCCACTTT. Protein sequence: CASRRTGINSPLHF.

This clone has just one count. The chain is built from TRBV7-2 and TRBJ2-5; 7 nucleotides line up with TRBD2. The CDR3 totals 15 residues. The germline V gene encodes CDR1 SGHTA and CDR2 FQGNSA. With V trimmed by 3 bases and J by 2 bases, 6 bases remained unmatched. CDR3 DNA: TGTGCCAGCAGCTTTTCTGGCGGGGGACAAGAGACCCAGTACTTC. Its translation is CASSFSGGGQETQYF. The entire variable domain, with the rest obtained from reference TRBV7-2 and TRBJ2-5, is as follows: GAGVSQSPSNKVTEKGKDVELRCDPISGHTALYWYRQSLGQGLEFLIYFQGNSAPDKSGLPSDRFSAERTGGSVSTLTIQRTQQEDSAVYLCASSFSGGGQETQYFGPGTRLLVL.

V usage is TRBV4-1 and J usage is TRBJ2-1, with D hard to call. V lost 1 base, J lost 6 bases, and 13 bases lay in between. Germline loops: CDR1 MGHRA, CDR2 YSYEKL. This CDR3 is 15 amino acids long. The CDR3 DNA follows: TGCGCCAGCAGCCAAGCCTCAGGATTAGGCAATGAGCAGTTCTTC. Protein sequence: CASSQASGLGNEQFF.

The J gene is TRBJ2-7, the V gene TRBV18; 9 bases are shared with TRBD1. J gave up 4 bases and V 3 bases, and 13 bases lay outside the gene matches. The length of the CDR3 is 17 residues. The V gene's germline CDR1 is KGHSH and CDR2 LQKENI. DNA of the CDR3: TGTGCCAGCTCACCGCTCATACAGGACAGGGGTCCATACGAGCAGTACTTC. Protein product: CASSPLIQDRGPYEQYF.

The chain uses TRBV5-1 and TRBJ2-5; 14 nucleotides agree with TRBD2. The junction had 5 bases not matched to a gene; V was cut back by 6 bases and J by 4 bases. CDR1 and CDR2 (germline): SGHRS, YFSETQ. This CDR3 is 15 amino acids long. The CDR3 loop is CASITGLAGGETQYF. The CDR3 region has the DNA TGCGCCAGCATTACCGGACTAGCGGGGGGAGAGACCCAGTACTTC.

CDR3 DNA sequence: TGTGCCAGCAGCCCATTAGCCGGGACAGGGGTCACCGGGGAGCTGGTGTTTTTT. Protein sequence: CASSPLAGTGVTGELVFF. This rearrangement joins TRBV7-9 to TRBJ2-2, with 10 bases identical to TRBD1. Germline V lookup: CDR1 SEHNR, CDR2 FQNEAQ (reference sequence). CDR3 length: 18 residues. V shed 5 bases and J 15 bases; nucleotides not matched to a gene: 24.